This TCR beta chain came from a study of control samples from healthy donors and cancer patients. V was shortened by 2 bases and J by 4 bases, with 12 bases between the two germline ends. Germline values: CDR1 SGHTA, CDR2 FQGNSA. The CDR3 is 15 amino acids. The assay was immunoSEQ multiplex PCR, and TCRdb's table has in-frame clones only and misses some. The table records roughly 180,000 clones, approximately 94% of them present only once. This receptor was taken from a woman aged 18-30 years in good health. The V gene is TRBV7-2, the J gene TRBJ1-5, with D possibly matching TRBD1 (5 bases). Material for sequencing was blood. CDR3 region: CASSLWGGQNQPQHF. The DNA of the CDR3 is TGTGCCAGCAGCTTATGGGGCGGCCAAAATCAGCCCCAGCATTTT.